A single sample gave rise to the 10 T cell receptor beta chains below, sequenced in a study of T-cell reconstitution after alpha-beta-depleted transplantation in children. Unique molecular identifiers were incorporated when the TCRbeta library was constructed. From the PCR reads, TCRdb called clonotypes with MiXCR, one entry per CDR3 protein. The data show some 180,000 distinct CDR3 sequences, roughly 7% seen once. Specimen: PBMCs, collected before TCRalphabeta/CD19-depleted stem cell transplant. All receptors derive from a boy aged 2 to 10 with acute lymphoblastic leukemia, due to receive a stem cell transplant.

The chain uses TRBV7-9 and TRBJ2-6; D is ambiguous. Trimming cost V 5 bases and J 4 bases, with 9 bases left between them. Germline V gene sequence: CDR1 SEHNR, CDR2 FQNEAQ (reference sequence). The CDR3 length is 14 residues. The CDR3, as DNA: TGTGCCAGCAGCCCGACCGAGGGGGCCAACGTCCTGACTTTC. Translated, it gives CASSPTEGANVLTF.

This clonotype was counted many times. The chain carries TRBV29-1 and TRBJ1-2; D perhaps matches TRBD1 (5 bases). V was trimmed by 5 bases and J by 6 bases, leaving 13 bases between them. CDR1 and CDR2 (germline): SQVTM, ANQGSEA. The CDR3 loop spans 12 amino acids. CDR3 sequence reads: CSVNGGADGYTF. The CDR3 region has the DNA TGCAGCGTTAATGGCGGGGCGGATGGCTACACCTTC.

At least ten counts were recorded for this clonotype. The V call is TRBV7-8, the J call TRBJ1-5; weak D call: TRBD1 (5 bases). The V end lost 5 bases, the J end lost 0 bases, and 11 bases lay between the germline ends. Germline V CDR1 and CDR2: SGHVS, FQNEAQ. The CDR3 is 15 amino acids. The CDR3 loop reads CASSADRVSNQPQHF. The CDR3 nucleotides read TGTGCCAGCAGCGCCGACAGAGTTAGCAATCAGCCCCAGCATTTT. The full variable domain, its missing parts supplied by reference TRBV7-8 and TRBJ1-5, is GAGVSQSPRYKVAKRGQDVALRCDPISGHVSLFWYQQALGQGPEFLTYFQNEAQLDKSGLPSDRFFAERPEGSVSTLKIQRTQQEDSAVYLCASSADRVSNQPQHFGDGTRLSIL.

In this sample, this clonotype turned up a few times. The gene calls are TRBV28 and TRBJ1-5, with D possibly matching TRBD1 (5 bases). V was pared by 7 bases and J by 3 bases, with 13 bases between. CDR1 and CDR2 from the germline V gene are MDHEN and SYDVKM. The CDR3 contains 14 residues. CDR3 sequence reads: CASKSGGNNQPQHF. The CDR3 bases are TGTGCCAGCAAGAGTGGGGGGAACAATCAGCCCCAGCATTTT.

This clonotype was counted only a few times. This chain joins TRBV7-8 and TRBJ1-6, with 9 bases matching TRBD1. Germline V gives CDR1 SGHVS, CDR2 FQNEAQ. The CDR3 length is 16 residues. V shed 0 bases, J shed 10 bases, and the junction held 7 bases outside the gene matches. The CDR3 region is CASSLALGTGRSPLHF. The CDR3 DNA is TGTGCCAGCAGCTTAGCGCTTGGGACAGGGCGCTCACCCCTCCACTTT.

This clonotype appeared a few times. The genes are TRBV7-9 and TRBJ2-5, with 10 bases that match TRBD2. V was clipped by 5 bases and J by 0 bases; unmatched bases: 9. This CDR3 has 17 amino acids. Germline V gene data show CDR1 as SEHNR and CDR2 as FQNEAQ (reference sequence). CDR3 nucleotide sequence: TGTGCCAGCAGCCCCCGAACTAGCGGGGTGTACCAAGAGACCCAGTACTTC. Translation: CASSPRTSGVYQETQYF.

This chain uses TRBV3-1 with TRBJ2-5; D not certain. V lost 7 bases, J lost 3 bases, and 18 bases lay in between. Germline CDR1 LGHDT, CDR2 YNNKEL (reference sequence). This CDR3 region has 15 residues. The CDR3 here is CASNPSWVREETQYF. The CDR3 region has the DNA TGTGCCAGCAACCCCTCGTGGGTTAGGGAAGAGACCCAGTACTTC.

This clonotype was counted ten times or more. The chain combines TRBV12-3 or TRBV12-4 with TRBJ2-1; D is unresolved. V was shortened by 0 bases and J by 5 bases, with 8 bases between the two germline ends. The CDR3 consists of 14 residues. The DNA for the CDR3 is TGTGCCAGCAGTTTAGCGGGCCAAGACAATGAGCAGTTCTTC. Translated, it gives CASSLAGQDNEQFF.

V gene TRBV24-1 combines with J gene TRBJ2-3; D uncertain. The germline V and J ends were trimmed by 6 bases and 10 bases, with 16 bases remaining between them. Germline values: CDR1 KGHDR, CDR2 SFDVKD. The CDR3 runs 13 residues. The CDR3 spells CATSKGLPEPQYF. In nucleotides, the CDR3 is TGTGCCACCAGTAAGGGTCTACCCGAGCCGCAGTATTTT.

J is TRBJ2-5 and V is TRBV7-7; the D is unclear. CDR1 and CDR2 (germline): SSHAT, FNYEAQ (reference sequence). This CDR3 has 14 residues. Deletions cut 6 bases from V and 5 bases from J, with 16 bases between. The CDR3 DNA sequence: TGTGCCAGCAGGTCGGCAGGTCCCGGGGAGACCCAGTACTTC. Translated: CASRSAGPGETQYF.